Presented here are 12 T cell receptor beta chains from one specimen sequenced in a study of T cell responses to AZD1222 COVID-19 vaccine. Method: immunoSEQ multiplex PCR; TCRdb's copy keeps in-frame clones and lacks some. The sample consists of 120,000 or so clones, more than 70% of them appearing once. The source material was peripheral blood, sampled on day 0 of AZD1222 vaccination. The source is an adult in good health.

The rearrangement links TRBV30 to TRBJ2-7, with 13 positions matching TRBD2. There are 15 residues in the CDR3. The junction had 9 bases not matched to a gene; V was cut back by 4 bases and J by 6 bases. Germline V CDR1 and CDR2: GTSNPN, SVGIG (reference sequence). The CDR3 DNA reads TGTGCCTGGATTGGACTAGCGGGAGTTTACGGCGAGCAGTACTTC. Its protein product is CAWIGLAGVYGEQYF.

The CDR3 loop is CASSPIGVGPSGNTIYF. CDR3 nucleotides: TGCGCCAGCAGCCCCATAGGCGTAGGGCCCTCTGGAAACACCATATATTTT. This chain links TRBV4-1 with TRBJ1-3; no clear D gene. Trimming took 4 bases from V and 0 from J, leaving 16 bases between them. Germline CDR1 reads MGHRA; CDR2 reads YSYEKL. The CDR3 covers 17 residues.

This clone was detected a few times. The chain joins TRBV4-1 to TRBJ2-7; 8 nucleotides agree with TRBD1. Germline lookup yields CDR1 MGHRA and CDR2 YSYEKL. The J segment lost 4 bases and the V segment lost 3 bases, leaving 17 bases of the junction unmatched. The CDR3 contains 18 residues. This CDR3 reads CASSQKLIIGQGSYEQYF. The CDR3 DNA follows: TGCGCCAGCAGCCAGAAGCTGATCATCGGACAGGGCTCTTACGAGCAGTACTTC.

The chain employs TRBV19 and TRBJ2-3, with 7 bases that match TRBD1. This CDR3 region has 15 residues. Germline CDR1 LNHDA, CDR2 SQIVND (reference sequence). J gave up 4 bases and V 1 base, and 5 bases lay outside the gene matches. DNA for the CDR3: TGTGCCAGTAGTATAGTACAGGGGAGCCCAGATACGCAGTATTTT. This gives the protein CASSIVQGSPDTQYF.

The chain has TRBV7-8 and TRBJ1-3; a possible D gene is TRBD1 (5 bases). V was clipped by 5 bases and J by 4 bases, with 15 bases between them. CDR1 and CDR2 (germline): SGHVS, FQNEAQ. The CDR3 spans 15 residues. The DNA of the CDR3 is TGTGCCAGCAGCCCATCAGGGTTTTCAGGAAACACCATATATTTT. It specifies CASSPSGFSGNTIYF.

The rearrangement joins TRBV13 to TRBJ2-7; D is perhaps TRBD2 (6 bases). V lost 4 bases and J 4 bases, leaving 20 bases between the germline ends. Germline CDR1 reads PRHDT; CDR2 reads FYEKMQ (reference sequence). The CDR3 loop spans 16 amino acids. CDR3 loop: CASSSYKRASAYEQYF. CDR3 nucleotide sequence: TGTGCCAGCAGCTCGTACAAGCGGGCCAGCGCATACGAGCAGTACTTC.

The chain uses TRBV10-3 and TRBJ1-1, with a possible D match to TRBD1 (5 bases). The V end lost 8 bases, the J end lost 6 bases, and 7 bases lay between the germline ends. The CDR3 is made up of 10 amino acids. Germline CDR1 ENHRY, CDR2 SYGVKD. CDR3 amino acids: CAIGDAEAFF. The CDR3 nucleotides read TGTGCCATCGGGGACGCTGAAGCTTTCTTT.

J is TRBJ1-3 and V is TRBV5-1; no firm D call. Germline assignment: CDR1 SGHRS and CDR2 YFSETQ. The CDR3 length is 12 residues. V lost 4 bases, J lost 4 bases, and 6 bases lay in between. The DNA of the CDR3 is TGCGCCAGCAGCCCGCCGGGAAACACCATATATTTT. Protein sequence: CASSPPGNTIYF.

The V gene is TRBV6-5, the J gene TRBJ1-2; tentative D call: TRBD1 (6 bases). The germline V gene encodes CDR1 MNHEY and CDR2 SVGAGI. Trimming stripped 0 bases from V and 2 bases from J, with 10 bases between. This CDR3 region has 15 residues. CDR3 DNA: TGTGCCAGCAGTTACTCCTCGGGGGGCAACTATGGCTACACCTTC. This gives the protein CASSYSSGGNYGYTF.

The genes are TRBV28 and TRBJ1-5, with 9 positions matching TRBD1. The V segment lost 6 bases and the J segment 6 bases; nucleotides outside the gene matches: 6. CDR3 length: 14 residues. The V gene's germline CDR1 is MDHEN and CDR2 SYDVKM. The CDR3 is CASSLTGGVQPQHF. CDR3 nucleotides: TGTGCCAGCAGCCTGACAGGGGGGGTTCAGCCCCAGCATTTT.

The rearrangement joins TRBV5-1 to TRBJ1-4; 9 bases are shared with TRBD1. Germline V CDR1 and CDR2: SGHRS, YFSETQ. The V segment lost 2 bases and the J segment 5 bases; nucleotides outside the gene matches: 4. This CDR3 spans 15 amino acids. The CDR3 DNA is TGCGCCAGCAGCTTACCGGGGACAGGGAATGAAAAACTGTTTTTT. Protein sequence: CASSLPGTGNEKLFF.

The V and J genes are TRBV7-2 and TRBJ2-1; 13 bases fit TRBD2. This CDR3 is 14 amino acids long. The V segment lost 5 bases and the J segment 9 bases; nucleotides outside the gene matches: 4. Germline V lookup: CDR1 SGHTA, CDR2 FQGNSA. The CDR3 coding sequence is TGTGCCAGCAGCCCGACTAGCGGGAGGCCTGAGCAGTTCTTC. Amino acids: CASSPTSGRPEQFF.